Listed below are T cell receptor beta chains from one sample, sequenced in a study of cytomegalovirus exposure and HLA in healthy donors. Clones were sequenced by immunoSEQ multiplex PCR, and TCRdb holds only the in-frame ones, with some missing. The data contain 99,000 or so clones, 60% to 80% of them singletons. Sequencing used PBMCs. The source is a man aged 55 to 70 in good health and CMV-seropositive. CDR3s include the opening cysteine and the closing phenylalanine or tryptophan. Fields, in order: CDR3 length, V gene, J gene, clone size, D gene, CDR3 DNA, CDR3 protein. D genes are given only for firm matches. A row's size may be missing; if present it is once, few, many or a size class.

14	TRBV9	TRBJ1-1	-	-	TGTGCCAGCAGCGTAGAAGCGGGGCACTTTGAAGCTTTCTTT	CASSVEAGHFEAFF
14	TRBV6-5	TRBJ2-7	-	-	TGTGCCAGCAGCCGGGACACCTTCTCCTACGAGCAGTACTTC	CASSRDTFSYEQYF
12	TRBV6-1	TRBJ2-1	-	-	TGTGCCAGCAGTGGGCAGAACAATGAGCAGTTCTTC	CASSGQNNEQFF
16	TRBV5-4	TRBJ2-3	-	TRBD2	TGTGCCAGCAGCCAAGATCAGAGCGGGGGGGCAAATACGCAGTATTTT	CASSQDQSGGANTQYF
15	TRBV5-1	TRBJ1-2	few	TRBD1	TGCGCCAGCAGCATGGTCACAGGGGGCGTAAATGGCTACACCTTC	CASSMVTGGVNGYTF
12	TRBV25-1	TRBJ2-3	-	-	TGTGCCAGCAACGACTACTCAGACACGCAGTATTTT	CASNDYSDTQYF
16	TRBV5-5	TRBJ1-4	-	-	TGTGCCAGCAGCCAACAGGGTTTCCCTCCTAGGGAAAAACTGTTTTTT	CASSQQGFPPREKLFF
11	TRBV6-1	TRBJ1-2	few	-	TGTGCCAGCACCTCATACGGTGGCTACACCTTC	CASTSYGGYTF
14	TRBV5-4	TRBJ2-4	-	-	TGTGCCAGCAGCTGGGGGGGGCCCAAAAACATTCAGTACTTC	CASSWGGPKNIQYF
15	TRBV19	TRBJ2-5	-	-	TGTGCCAGTAGTATAGCGCCTAGGAGACAAGAGACCCAGTACTTC	CASSIAPRRQETQYF
14	TRBV5-1	TRBJ2-1	-	TRBD2	TGCGCCAGCAGCTTACTAGCGGGGTACAATGAGCAGTTCTTC	CASSLLAGYNEQFF
14	TRBV11-2	TRBJ2-3	-	-	TGTGCCAGCAGCTCCAGGGGTACTGGGGATACGCAGTATTTT	CASSSRGTGDTQYF
15	TRBV9	TRBJ2-1	-	TRBD2	TGTGCCAGCAGCTATGGGCTAGCGGGGGTCAATGAGCAGTTCTTC	CASSYGLAGVNEQFF
15	TRBV7-6	TRBJ1-5	-	TRBD1	TGTGCCAGCAGCTTAGTGTGGACAGGGTACCAGCCCCAGCATTTT	CASSLVWTGYQPQHF
13	TRBV6-4	TRBJ1-1	-	-	TGTGCCAGCAGTGACTCGGTCACTTATGAAGCTTTCTTT	CASSDSVTYEAFF
16	TRBV7-9	TRBJ2-7	-	TRBD1	TGTGCCAGCAGCCCAGATCTGGGACAGGGGATCTACGAGCAGTACTTC	CASSPDLGQGIYEQYF
15	TRBV7-9	TRBJ2-5	-	-	TGTGCCAGCAGCTTATTGTCAGAGGCTTACGGGACCCAGTACTTC	CASSLLSEAYGTQYF
13	TRBV19	TRBJ1-2	-	-	TGTGCCAGTAGTATAAGCAACGTCGTTGGCTACACCTTC	CASSISNVVGYTF
12	TRBV11-1	TRBJ2-7	once	TRBD2	TGTGCCAGCGTCGGAGGCGGGGGCGAGCAGTACTTC	CASVGGGGEQYF
11	TRBV7-9	TRBJ1-1	-	-	TGTGCCAGCAGCCGCAGGGGTGAAGCTTTCTTT	CASSRRGEAFF
14	TRBV5-6	TRBJ1-6	few	TRBD1	TGTGCCAGCAGCCTACGACAGGGGCATTCACCCCTCCACTTT	CASSLRQGHSPLHF
16	TRBV7-2	TRBJ2-7	-	-	TGTGCCAGCAGCAACCCCAGGCGGCGGGGTTCCTACGAGCAGTACTTC	CASSNPRRRGSYEQYF
12	TRBV10-1	TRBJ2-3	-	-	TGCGCCAGCAGTGGAGGGGGAGATACGCAGTATTTT	CASSGGGDTQYF
15	TRBV19	TRBJ2-3	once	-	TGTGCCAGTAGTATAAGTGGCGGACAGACCTATACGCAGTATTTT	CASSISGGQTYTQYF
13	TRBV18	TRBJ1-3	-	-	TGTGCCAGCTCACCCCCGGGGGAGGACACCATATATTTT	CASSPPGEDTIYF
16	TRBV21-1	TRBJ1-5	-	-	TGTGCCAGCAGCTTGGGCGGGGCGGGTCGCAATCAGCCCCAGCATTTT	CASSLGGAGRNQPQHF
17	TRBV27	TRBJ1-6	-	TRBD1	TGTGCCAGCAGTTTGGGGACAGGGGTTCGGGGACACTCACCCCTCCACTTT	CASSLGTGVRGHSPLHF
16	TRBV7-3	TRBJ2-2	-	-	TGTGCCAGCAGCTTAAACGCCAGGGCCACGGGCGGGGAGCTGTTTTTT	CASSLNARATGGELFF
15	TRBV5-8	TRBJ1-6	few	-	TGTGCCAGCAGCACTAAGACAGTCTATAATTCACCCCTCCACTTT	CASSTKTVYNSPLHF
13	TRBV6-5	TRBJ2-2	-	-	TGTGCCAGCAGTCCCGGGAACCCCGGGGAGCTGTTTTTT	CASSPGNPGELFF
15	TRBV5-4	TRBJ2-7	-	TRBD1	TGTGCCAGCAGCTTGGAGGGGACAGCTTCCTACGAGCAGTACTTC	CASSLEGTASYEQYF
14	TRBV19	TRBJ2-7	-	TRBD2	TGTGCCAGTACGTCGACTAGCGGTACGGGGGAGCAGTACTTC	CASTSTSGTGEQYF
15	TRBV9	TRBJ1-6	-	-	TGTGCCAGCAGCGTAGCTGGCCAGGGGAGTTCACCCCTCCACTTT	CASSVAGQGSSPLHF
16	TRBV6-8	TRBJ1-2	once	TRBD1	TGTGCCAGTTCCGGGACAGGGGGCGGTGGGAACTATGGCTACACCTTC	CASSGTGGGGNYGYTF
17	TRBV5-1	TRBJ2-3	-	TRBD2	TGCGCCAGCAGCTTGCTGGGGCTAGCGGGGGGCACAGATACGCAGTATTTT	CASSLLGLAGGTDTQYF
14	TRBV7-8	TRBJ1-2	-	TRBD1	TGTGCCAGCAGCCGACGGGGACAGGGGCATGGCTACACCTTC	CASSRRGQGHGYTF
13	TRBV5-4	TRBJ1-3	-	-	TGTGCCAGCAGCGGTAAGAGTGAAGACACCATATATTTT	CASSGKSEDTIYF
16	TRBV9	TRBJ1-1	once	TRBD1	TGTGCCAGCAGCCCCCCTAGACAGGGGTTTGTCACTGAAGCTTTCTTT	CASSPPRQGFVTEAFF
16	TRBV29-1	TRBJ2-2	-	-	TGCAGCGTTGAAGGGGACTCCGGAAAATGGACCGGGGAGCTGTTTTTT	CSVEGDSGKWTGELFF
14	TRBV5-1	TRBJ1-2	-	TRBD1	TGCGCCAGCAGCTCTTCCCTGACAGGGATCGGCTACACCTTC	CASSSSLTGIGYTF
17	TRBV9	TRBJ2-7	-	-	TGTGCCAGCAGCGTAGGTATAAGGACAGAGACCGACTACGAGCAGTACTTC	CASSVGIRTETDYEQYF
14	TRBV2	TRBJ1-5	-	-	TGTGCCAGCAATTCGGGGAATAGCAATCAGCCCCAGCATTTT	CASNSGNSNQPQHF
14	TRBV6-6	TRBJ2-2	-	TRBD1	TGTGCCAGCAGCGACAGGGGGGTGCCCGGGGAGCTGTTTTTT	CASSDRGVPGELFF
16	TRBV7-8	TRBJ1-2	-	TRBD1	TGTGCCAGCAGCTTAGGGACAGGGGCGGGAAACTATGGCTACACCTTC	CASSLGTGAGNYGYTF
12	TRBV29-1	TRBJ1-2	once	-	TGCAGCGTTGAGGGGGCCGGTTATGGCTACACCTTC	CSVEGAGYGYTF
19	TRBV12-2	TRBJ2-7	few	-	TGTGCAAGTCGCTTAGTAGGGAGTACGATGTCCGACGGATCCTACGAGCAGTACTTC	CASRLVGSTMSDGSYEQYF
16	TRBV9	TRBJ2-2	-	TRBD2	TGTGCCAGCAGCGTGATGGCGGGGGGCGGGGTCGGGGAGCTGTTTTTT	CASSVMAGGGVGELFF
14	TRBV5-4	TRBJ2-1	once	-	TGTGCCAGCAGCTTTCAGGGTTCCTACAATGAGCAGTTCTTC	CASSFQGSYNEQFF
13	TRBV5-4	TRBJ1-1	-	-	TGTGCCAGCAGCTTAGAGACTAACACTGAAGCTTTCTTT	CASSLETNTEAFF
14	TRBV7-9	TRBJ2-5	once	TRBD1	TGTGCCAGCAGCTTGCAACAGGGGCAAGAGACCCAGTACTTC	CASSLQQGQETQYF
16	TRBV30	TRBJ2-5	-	TRBD2	TGTGCCTGGAGCGCCGGACTAGCGGGGGCGAGGGAGACCCAGTACTTC	CAWSAGLAGARETQYF
15	TRBV9	TRBJ2-2	-	TRBD1	TGTGCCAGCAGTCAGGGGGCAATGAACACCGGGGAGCTGTTTTTT	CASSQGAMNTGELFF